These 24 T cell receptor beta chains were all obtained from the same sample, sequenced in a study of cytomegalovirus exposure and HLA in healthy donors. PCR employed 60 Vbeta and 13 Jbeta primers. Profiling relied on immunoSEQ multiplex PCR, and the TCRdb table lists in-frame clones only, not all of them. The sample comprises some 140,000 clones, about 85% of which are singletons, and less than 7% rests with the top ten. Sequencing was carried out using PBMCs. Receptors originate from a young woman in good health and CMV-seropositive.

This sequence joins TRBV6-5 and TRBJ1-3; tentative D call: TRBD1 (6 bases). Trimming took 2 bases from V and 0 from J, leaving 11 bases between them. The CDR3 loop spans 16 amino acids. Germline-derived CDR1 and CDR2 are MNHEY and SVGAGI. The CDR3 spells CASSYGGSLSGNTIYF. The CDR3 bases are TGTGCCAGCAGTTACGGGGGCTCCCTCTCTGGAAACACCATATATTTT.

This rearrangement joins TRBV5-1 to TRBJ2-2, with TRBD2 as a possible D gene (5 bases). The CDR3 runs 15 residues. Germline CDR1 and CDR2: SGHRS and YFSETQ. V was clipped by 4 bases and J by 4 bases, with 14 bases between them. The CDR3 loop is CASSLDEGGTGELFF. DNA of the CDR3: TGCGCCAGCAGCCTGGACGAGGGTGGCACCGGGGAGCTGTTTTTT. The full variable domain, completed using reference TRBV5-1 and TRBJ2-2, is KAGVTQTPRYLIKTRGQQVTLSCSPISGHRSVSWYQQTPGQGLQFLFEYFSETQRNKGNFPGRFSGRQFSNSRSEMNVSTLELGDSALYLCASSLDEGGTGELFFGEGSRLTVL.

The chain has TRBV2 and TRBJ2-5, with 8 bases that match TRBD2. Looked up from germline, CDR1 is SNHLY and CDR2 is FYNNEI. The CDR3 runs to 14 residues. V shed 7 bases, J shed 2 bases, and the junction held 6 bases outside the gene matches. CDR3 in DNA: TGTGCCAGCAAGGTTGTAGCGGGACAAGAGACCCAGTACTTC. Its translation: CASKVVAGQETQYF.

The rearrangement joins TRBV29-1 to TRBJ2-3, with a tentative D call TRBD2 (5 bases). There are 10 residues in the CDR3. Germline CDR1 and CDR2: SQVTM and ANQGSEA. The V end was cut by 4 bases, the J end by 12 bases, with 11 bases between. In DNA, the CDR3 is TGCAGCGTTGTGGACTTATCACAGTATTTT. This codes for CSVVDLSQYF.

In this sample, this clone turned up a few times. The chain couples TRBV10-3 to TRBJ2-7; 9 nucleotides agree with TRBD2. The CDR3 consists of 14 residues. J gave up 1 base and V 8 bases, and 6 bases lay outside the gene matches. Germline V gene sequence: CDR1 ENHRY, CDR2 SYGVKD. The DNA for the CDR3 is TGTGCCATCGGGGGCGGGAGGGCTTCCTACGAGCAGTACTTC. The encoded protein is CAIGGGRASYEQYF.

The chain uses TRBV11-3 and TRBJ2-7, with D possibly matching TRBD2 (5 bases). From germline, CDR1 is SGHNT and CDR2 YENEEA. Trimming pared 4 bases from V and 6 bases from J, leaving 7 bases between. CDR3 size: 11 residues. CDR3 coding DNA: TGTGCCAGCAGCTATGGAGGCGAGCAGTACTTC. Its protein product is CASSYGGEQYF. The variable domain in full, with the rest retrieved from reference TRBV11-3 and TRBJ2-7, is EAGVVQSPRYKIIEKKQPVAFWCNPISGHNTLYWYLQNLGQGPELLIRYENEEAVDDSQLPKDRFSAERLKGVDSTLKIQPAELGDSAVYLCASSYGGEQYFGPGTRLTVT.

This rearrangement joins TRBV6-1 to TRBJ2-3; no definite D call. The CDR3 runs 14 residues. The V gene's germline CDR1 is MNHNS and CDR2 SASEGT. Trimming left V 11 bases short and J 3 bases short, with 18 bases between. In DNA, the CDR3 is TGTGCCTGCGTAGGAGATGGCGAGACAGATACGCAGTATTTT. Translating it yields CACVGDGETDTQYF.

The CDR3 DNA follows: TGTGCCTGGAGCCCCGGGACAACTAGCGCAGATACGCAGTATTTT. This codes for CAWSPGTTSADTQYF. This chain uses TRBV30 with TRBJ2-3, with D perhaps matching TRBD2 (7 bases). Trimming stripped 3 bases from V and 4 bases from J, with 17 bases between. Germline V gene data show CDR1 as GTSNPN and CDR2 as SVGIG (reference sequence). The CDR3 covers 15 residues.

This clone was recorded once. The rearrangement joins TRBV6-1 to TRBJ2-7, with D maybe TRBD2 (6 bases). CDR1 is MNHNS, CDR2 SASEGT, per germline. V lost 11 bases and J 2 bases, leaving 16 bases between the germline ends. This CDR3 has 13 residues. The CDR3 here is CAASRGIAYEQYF. In DNA, the CDR3 is TGTGCCGCCTCTCGGGGGATCGCCTACGAGCAGTACTTC.

V and J are TRBV30 and TRBJ1-2, with 10 bases lining up with TRBD1. The trim removed 2 bases at V and 6 bases at J, leaving 9 bases unmatched. The germline V gene encodes CDR1 GTSNPN and CDR2 SVGIG (reference sequence). The CDR3 has 15 amino acids. The CDR3 DNA reads TGTGCCTGGAGTCGATCCGGGACAGGGGTAAATGGCTACACCTTC. It translates to CAWSRSGTGVNGYTF. The full variable domain, in which reference TRBV30 and TRBJ1-2 provide the parts outside the CDR3, is SQTIHQWPATLVQPVGSPLSLECTVEGTSNPNLYWYRQAAGRGLQLLFYSVGIGQISSEVPQNLSASRPQDRQFILSSKKLLLSDSGFYLCAWSRSGTGVNGYTFGSGTRLTVV.

This rearrangement joins TRBV5-1 to TRBJ1-1; the match to TRBD1 covers 7 bases. This CDR3 comprises 16 residues. V lost 5 bases, J lost 7 bases, and 17 bases stayed unmatched. CDR1 and CDR2 from the germline V gene are SGHRS and YFSETQ. CDR3 sequence reads: CASSRDSPLTLDEAFF. The CDR3 DNA reads TGCGCCAGCAGTCGGGACAGCCCCCTAACACTGGATGAAGCTTTCTTT.

This clone occurred a few times. The rearrangement links TRBV19 to TRBJ1-4; 7 bases agree with TRBD1. V trimming: 4 bases; J trimming: 2 bases; junction bases outside the gene matches: 1. In germline, CDR1 is LNHDA, CDR2 SQIVND (reference sequence). The CDR3 is 14 residues long. The CDR3 sequence: CASSTTGTNEKLFF. CDR3 DNA sequence: TGTGCCAGTAGTACGACAGGGACTAATGAAAAACTGTTTTTT.

This sequence joins TRBV28 and TRBJ1-1; TRBD1 is a possible D gene (5 bases). There are 13 residues in the CDR3. Germline V gene lookup returns CDR1 MDHEN and CDR2 SYDVKM. V lost 5 bases and J lost 0, with 7 bases in between. The CDR3 DNA sequence: TGTGCCAGCAGTCTCAGGGTGAACACTGAAGCTTTCTTT. It translates to CASSLRVNTEAFF.

The chain carries TRBV18 and TRBJ2-7, with 7 bases identical to TRBD2. The V segment lost 4 bases and the J segment 0 bases; nucleotides outside the gene matches: 9. The CDR3 consists of 16 residues. Germline CDR1 and CDR2: KGHSH and LQKENI. The chain's CDR3 is CASSLSSGASSYEQYF. The DNA for the CDR3 is TGTGCCAGCTCACTGTCAAGCGGGGCTTCCTCCTACGAGCAGTACTTC.

The chain uses TRBV18 and TRBJ1-1; 8 bases map to TRBD1. V dropped 0 bases and J dropped 4; count of bases not matched to a gene: 4. Germline CDR1 reads KGHSH; CDR2 reads LQKENI. The CDR3 covers 15 residues. The CDR3 nucleotides read TGTGCCAGCTCACCACCCTCAGGGGGCATCACTGAAGCTTTCTTT. Its translation: CASSPPSGGITEAFF.

The chain employs TRBV21-1 and TRBJ1-2; no check of the table's D call, TRBD1, against the DNA was made. TRBV21-1 is an annotated pseudogene. CDR3 length: 12 amino acids. CDR3: CAIDRGFDGYTF. CDR3 nucleotide sequence: TGTGCCATAGACAGGGGCTTTGACGGCTACACCTTC.

Comments on this clone: Other DNA sequences from this sample encode an identical CDR3 as well. The V gene is TRBV5-1, the J gene TRBJ1-1; 9 bases map to TRBD1. The CDR3 totals 14 residues. After removal of 2 bases from V and 4 bases from J, the junction contained 3 bases not matched to a gene. CDR1 and CDR2 (germline): SGHRS, YFSETQ. CDR3 DNA sequence: TGCGCCAGCAGCTTACAGGGGGCTGGCACTGAAGCTTTCTTT. It yields the protein CASSLQGAGTEAFF.

In this sample, this clone turned up once. V and J are TRBV29-1 and TRBJ1-3; no definite D call. The V and J ends lost 5 bases and 3 bases respectively, with 14 bases between them. CDR3 length: 14 residues. Germline-derived CDR1 and CDR2 are SQVTM and ANQGSEA. This chain's CDR3 is CSVMAGSSGNTIYF. The CDR3 region has the DNA TGCAGCGTTATGGCGGGAAGTAGTGGAAACACCATATATTTT. Supplemented by reference TRBV29-1 and TRBJ1-3, the full variable domain reads SAVISQKPSRDICQRGTSLTIQCQVDSQVTMMFWYRQQPGQSLTLIATANQGSEATYESGFVIDKFPISRPNLTFSTLTVSNMSPEDSSIYLCSVMAGSSGNTIYFGEGSWLTVV.

CDR3 DNA: TGTGCCAGCAGTGAAGGGCGGGGGGCAGGATGGGCTTTCTTT. Translated, it gives CASSEGRGAGWAFF. V is TRBV2 and J is TRBJ1-1; perhaps TRBD1 as D (6 bases). V lost 1 base and J lost 11, with 17 bases in between. CDR1 is SNHLY, CDR2 FYNNEI, per germline. This CDR3 is built from 14 residues.

The V call is TRBV25-1, the J call TRBJ1-5; D is ambiguous. V was cut by 4 bases and J by 5 bases, with 12 bases left in between. This CDR3 spans 14 amino acids. Germline CDR1 and CDR2: MGHDK and SYGVNS. The CDR3 nucleotides are TGTGCCAGCAGTGGAACGGGGTGGGATCAGCCCCAGCATTTT. It yields the protein CASSGTGWDQPQHF.

The CDR3 sequence is CSVDTGGYGYTF. The DNA of the CDR3 is TGCAGCGTTGATACAGGGGGCTATGGCTACACCTTC. This chain joins TRBV29-1 and TRBJ1-2, with TRBD1 matching over 8 bases. The CDR3 is 12 residues long. With 3 bases clipped from V and 4 bases from J, the junction kept 1 base outside the gene matches. Germline CDR1 is SQVTM and CDR2 is ANQGSEA.

The chain has TRBV7-9 and TRBJ1-6; 7 nucleotides align to TRBD1. The CDR3 is made up of 14 amino acids. Germline V gene data show CDR1 as SEHNR and CDR2 as FQNEAQ (reference sequence). V lost 7 bases and J lost 10; bases outside the gene matches: 10. The CDR3 coding sequence is TGTGCCAGCACCCAAAGACAGGGTAGCTCACCCCTCCACTTT. Translating it yields CASTQRQGSSPLHF.

The table lists this clone with a few counts. This rearrangement joins TRBV5-1 to TRBJ2-1, with 8 nucleotides matching TRBD1. V trimming: 2 bases; J trimming: 4 bases; junction bases outside the gene matches: 8. The CDR3 consists of 16 residues. Per germline, CDR1 SGHRS and CDR2 YFSETQ. The CDR3 DNA follows: TGCGCCAGCAGCTTCCAGACAGGGGCCATTTACAATGAGCAGTTCTTC. Its translation: CASSFQTGAIYNEQFF.

This chain connects TRBV5-1 to TRBJ2-5; 8 nucleotides align to TRBD1. J was trimmed by 2 bases and V by 1 base; bases with no gene match: 4. CDR1 is SGHRS and CDR2 is YFSETQ in the germline V gene. The CDR3 totals 15 residues. The CDR3 bases are TGCGCCAGCAGCTTGTACGGGACAGGACAAGAGACCCAGTACTTC. Its protein product is CASSLYGTGQETQYF.